The table lists the clone carrying this T cell receptor (beta chain) with many counts. The antigen is undetermined. A junction boundary mismatches the germline segment, possibly from a read error. With molecular barcodes, quantitative 5'-RACE was used to make the TCR beta libraries. TCRdb re-derived calls from the 5' RACE reads in MiXCR, one entry per CDR3 protein. This sample has roughly 69,000 distinct CDR3 sequences, with approximately 5% found just once. The CDR3 runs to 12 residues. This record belongs to a study of CD8 T cells in ankylosing spondylitis. Study-wide results and limits: Reports of some motif variants in reactive arthritis synovial fluid and blood predate this one. Disease-linked clones had a CD8+ phenotype and relatively low frequency in peripheral blood. Blood of patients with ankylosing spondylitis appeared to be characterized by a TCR beta motif of several highly homologous variants.

The specimen was blood, either unsorted or a sorted T cell fraction (not recorded which). This clonotype was obtained from a male donor with ankylosing spondylitis or in good health (not recorded which). This sequence joins TRBV12-3 or TRBV12-4 and TRBJ1-1; 9 bases line up with TRBD1. CDR3 sequence (DNA): TGCGCCTCCATTTCCACAGGGGGCAGAGCTTTCTTT. Translation: CASISTGGRAFF.